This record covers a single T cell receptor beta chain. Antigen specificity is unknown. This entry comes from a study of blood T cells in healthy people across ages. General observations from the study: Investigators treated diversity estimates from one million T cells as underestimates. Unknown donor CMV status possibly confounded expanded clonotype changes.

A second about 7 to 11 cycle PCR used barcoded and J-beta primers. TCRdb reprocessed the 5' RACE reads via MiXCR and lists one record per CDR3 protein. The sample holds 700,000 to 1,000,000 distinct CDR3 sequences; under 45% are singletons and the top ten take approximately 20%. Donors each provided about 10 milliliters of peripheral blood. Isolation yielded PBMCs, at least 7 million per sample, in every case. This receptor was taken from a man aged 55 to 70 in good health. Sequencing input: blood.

This CDR3 reads CASSPPQGSTSYEQYF. Written as DNA, the CDR3 is TGTGCCAGCTCACCCCCACAGGGCTCGACCTCCTACGAGCAGTACTTC. V gene TRBV18 combines with J gene TRBJ2-7, with D possibly TRBD1 on 6 matching bases. The CDR3 has 16 amino acids. V was clipped by 3 bases and J by 0 bases, with 15 bases between them. Germline lookup yields CDR1 KGHSH and CDR2 LQKENI.